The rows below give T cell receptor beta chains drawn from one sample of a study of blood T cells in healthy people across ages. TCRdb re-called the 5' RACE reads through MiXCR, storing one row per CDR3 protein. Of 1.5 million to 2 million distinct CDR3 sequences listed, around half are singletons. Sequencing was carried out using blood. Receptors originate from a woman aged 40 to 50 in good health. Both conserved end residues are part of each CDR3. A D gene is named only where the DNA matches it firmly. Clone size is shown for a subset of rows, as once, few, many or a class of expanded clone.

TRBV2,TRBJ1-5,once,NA,CASRGDNVRNQPQHF,TGTGCCAGCAGGGGGGACAATGTTCGAAATCAGCCCCAGCATTTT
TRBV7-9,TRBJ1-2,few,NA,CASSLGSLNYGYTF,TGTGCCAGCAGCTTAGGCAGCCTTAACTATGGCTACACCTTC
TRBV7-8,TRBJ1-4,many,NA,CASSFSGGGGEKLFF,TGTGCCAGCAGCTTCTCCGGGGGCGGCGGTGAAAAACTGTTTTTT
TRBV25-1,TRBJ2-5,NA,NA,CASGDARQVQETQYF,TGTGCCAGCGGGGACGCCCGACAGGTCCAAGAGACCCAGTACTTC
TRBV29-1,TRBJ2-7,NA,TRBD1,CSVEDRGLDEQYF,TGCAGCGTTGAGGACAGGGGGCTCGACGAGCAGTACTTC
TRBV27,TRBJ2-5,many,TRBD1,CASSFGTGGTETQYF,TGTGCCAGCAGTTTCGGGACAGGGGGCACGGAGACCCAGTACTTC
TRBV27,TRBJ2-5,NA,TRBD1,CASSSGQGLETQYF,TGTGCCAGCAGTTCGGGACAGGGTTTGGAGACCCAGTACTTC
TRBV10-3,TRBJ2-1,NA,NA,CAISAGDNEQFF,TGTGCCATCAGTGCAGGGGACAATGAGCAGTTCTTC
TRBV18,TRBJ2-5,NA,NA,CASSPARMGETQYF,TGTGCCAGCTCACCAGCCCGGATGGGAGAGACCCAGTACTTC
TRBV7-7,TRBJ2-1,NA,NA,CASSLVKGHGQFF,TGTGCTAGCAGCTTAGTGAAGGGACATGGGCAGTTCTTC
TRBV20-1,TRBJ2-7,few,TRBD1,CSAKGGFLSYEQYF,TGCAGTGCCAAAGGGGGCTTTTTATCCTACGAGCAGTACTTC
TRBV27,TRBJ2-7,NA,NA,CASSLWPPFEDYYEQYF,TGTGCCAGCAGTTTATGGCCGCCTTTCGAGGACTACTACGAGCAGTACTTC